This T cell receptor beta chain emerged from a study of cytomegalovirus exposure and HLA in healthy donors (dated by TCRdb to about 2017). About the investigation overall: According to a later analysis, one platform produced both the 110 or so validation repertoires and the 720 or so repertoires of the first cohort. The aim of the study was to test whether cataloging public T cell receptors could identify signatures of past pathogen exposure. A separate validation cohort of roughly 120 different subjects was used in addition to the roughly 640-subject first cohort. High-throughput TCR immunosequencing, statistical association of individual TCRs with disease status, and machine learning were combined to predict cytomegalovirus infection status. General conclusions and limits of the study: The validation cohort had no HLA typing available for a later analysis, so co-occurrence within that cohort was assessed over all 120 or so repertoires. Across donors, most TCR sequences were observed very rarely, whereas some public TCRs were present in many individuals. In a later analysis, TCRs clustered in the first cohort were found to also tend to co-occur in the 110 or so validation repertoires, with 94% of cluster scores above 0. In the study, around 150 TCR beta chains were listed as associated with cytomegalovirus. According to the authors, the approach could potentially be generalized to other disease states and immunological phenotypes. A few of the identified cytomegalovirus-associated TCR beta chains were confirmed in vitro to be specific for cytomegalovirus antigens. The classifier was reported to diagnose cytomegalovirus status with high specificity and sensitivity in both the original cohort and the validation cohort.

From the cysteine up to the phenylalanine, the CDR3 has a length of 15 residues. The read is trimmed to its CDR3 DNA, 45 bases read in frame from base 1. The V and J ends are trimmed by 0 bases and 1 base, leaving 11 bases between them. CDR1 and CDR2 (SGDLS, YYNGEE) derive from the germline V gene. Separate from the approximately 700-subject first cohort, the validation cohort of some 130 subjects was the group to which the donors belonged. The library came from the immunoSEQ multiplex PCR assay. The paper's processing steps were these. A statistical classification framework was built for diagnosing cytomegalovirus status from the catalog of TCR beta chain sequences. TCRdb provides this immuneACCESS table in a form limited to in-frame rearrangements. Some clones are lacking; in checked studies, under half of them reflect an unresolved V gene, and why the rest are absent is not known. V, J and clone size were drawn from that table, and D and trimming were deduced from the DNA. This sample gives roughly 200,000 clones in total; approximately 86% of them show up just once. In total, the top ten clones hold 7.2% of the sample.

As regards this clone: The antigen it binds to is not known. Per-nucleotide qualities are absent, and no much larger clonotype sits a single base away. The sample carries other DNA sequences with the same CDR3.

This clonotype was obtained from a man in his thirties or forties in good health and CMV-seropositive. Recombination connected TRBV9 to TRBJ2-7; TRBD1 is perhaps the D gene, given 5 matching bases. Sequencing used PBMCs. The DNA sequence reads TGTGCCAGCAGCGTAGGGCAGGGTGCGTCCTACGAGCAGTACTTC. Its coded protein is CASSVGQGASYEQYF.